This passage covers 10 T cell receptor beta chains from one sample sequenced in a study of blood T cell repertoires in COVID-19. Clones were sequenced by immunoSEQ multiplex PCR, and TCRdb holds only the in-frame ones, with some missing. The sample records 250,000 to 350,000 clones, roughly nine tenths being singletons. Sequenced sample: PBMCs or T cells enriched from blood (not recorded which). Every receptor here comes from a woman aged 45 to 65 who had been exposed to COVID-19.

The chain links TRBV7-9 to TRBJ2-3; the D gene is possibly TRBD2 (6 bases). Trimming took 2 bases from V and 0 from J, leaving 12 bases between them. The CDR3 spans 16 residues. Looked up from germline, CDR1 is SEHNR and CDR2 is FQNEAQ (reference sequence). The CDR3 region is CASSLIGTASTDTQYF. CDR3 bases: TGTGCCAGCAGCTTAATTGGGACTGCCAGCACAGATACGCAGTATTTT. The entire variable domain, with the rest obtained from reference TRBV7-9 and TRBJ2-3, is as follows: DTGVSQNPRHKITKRGQNVTFRCDPISEHNRLYWYRQTLGQGPEFLTYFQNEAQLEKSRLLSDRFSAERPKGSFSTLEIQRTEQGDSAMYLCASSLIGTASTDTQYFGPGTRLTVL.

J is TRBJ2-2 and V is TRBV9; TRBD2 matches 16 bases. J was trimmed by 7 bases and V by 4 bases; bases with no gene match: 10. CDR1 is SGDLS and CDR2 is YYNGEE in the germline V gene. The CDR3 loop spans 18 amino acids. CDR3 nucleotide sequence: TGTGCCAGCAGCCCCCCGGGGACTAGCGGGGGGGCCGGCGGGGAGCTGTTTTTT. Translation: CASSPPGTSGGAGGELFF.

The genes are TRBV27 and TRBJ2-7; D remains ambiguous. CDR3 length equals 14 residues. Germline CDR1 MNHEY, CDR2 SMNVEV (reference sequence). The germline V and J ends were trimmed by 7 bases and 3 bases, with 16 bases remaining between them. CDR3: CASKRVATYYEQYF. In nucleotides, the CDR3 is TGTGCCAGCAAGCGCGTGGCCACCTACTACGAGCAGTACTTC.

The V gene is TRBV28, the J gene TRBJ2-5; tentative D call: TRBD2 (5 bases). Between the trimmed V and J ends, which lost 8 bases and 5 bases, there was a span of 15 bases. Germline V CDR1 and CDR2: MDHEN, SYDVKM. This CDR3 contains 13 residues. The DNA for the CDR3 is TGTGCCAGCGCGACCGGAGGTCGTGAGACCCAGTACTTC. It specifies CASATGGRETQYF.

The rearrangement links TRBV27 to TRBJ2-7; 7 positions match TRBD1. Losses at the gene ends were 5 bases for V and 1 base for J; bases not matched to a gene: 2. Germline V gene sequence: CDR1 MNHEY, CDR2 SMNVEV (reference sequence). The CDR3 extends over 13 amino acids. CDR3 nucleotides: TGTGCCAGCAGTAGGACAGGTTCCTACGAGCAGTACTTC. As protein: CASSRTGSYEQYF.

The chain combines TRBV29-1 with TRBJ2-1; the D is unclear. Trimming stripped 0 bases from V and 16 bases from J, with 13 bases between. CDR1 and CDR2 (germline): SQVTM, ANQGSEA. The CDR3 loop spans 11 amino acids. The CDR3 is CSVEEERRGFF. The CDR3 nucleotides are TGCAGCGTTGAAGAGGAGAGGCGAGGATTCTTC.

CDR3 DNA sequence: TGTGCCAGCAGGCGGGAGGCTGCAACTAATGAAAAACTGTTTTTT. Translation gives CASRREAATNEKLFF. V usage is TRBV6-4 and J usage is TRBJ1-4, with no clear D. Germline CDR1 MRHNA, CDR2 SNTAGT. V shed 6 bases and J shed 0 bases, with 11 bases lying between them. The CDR3 has 15 amino acids.

The chain links TRBV27 to TRBJ1-6; 8 nucleotides line up with TRBD1. The junction had 4 bases not matched to a gene; V was cut back by 8 bases and J by 13 bases. CDR1 is MNHEY, CDR2 SMNVEV, per germline (reference sequence). CDR3 length: 11 residues. The chain's CDR3 is CASGQGAPLHF. The DNA of the CDR3 is TGTGCCAGCGGACAGGGCGCCCCCCTCCACTTT.

The chain combines TRBV7-8 with TRBJ1-5, with a tentative D call TRBD1 (5 bases). The germline V gene encodes CDR1 SGHVS and CDR2 FQNEAQ. V dropped 4 bases and J dropped 7 bases, with 11 bases sitting between them. This CDR3 is built from 13 residues. Here the CDR3 reads CASSSREGQPQHF. The CDR3 coding sequence is TGTGCCAGCAGCTCCAGGGAGGGCCAGCCCCAGCATTTT.

The J gene is TRBJ1-2, the V gene TRBV4-1; TRBD1 matches at 7 bases. The germline V gene has CDR1 MGHRA and CDR2 YSYEKL. The CDR3 runs to 15 residues. Losses at the gene ends were 2 bases for V and 4 bases for J; bases not matched to a gene: 7. The CDR3 protein is CASSQTPGQSYGYTF. DNA for the CDR3: TGCGCCAGCAGCCAAACTCCGGGACAGTCCTATGGCTACACCTTC.